This passage covers 21 T cell receptor beta chains from one sample sequenced in a study of tumor-infiltrating lymphocytes in localized non-small cell lung cancer. The protocol was immunoSEQ multiplex PCR, while the TCRdb copy is restricted to in-frame clones and leaves out a portion. The sample has 15,000 or so clones, roughly four fifths seen once; the top ten hold 5.5% to 7%. Sequencing used lung tumor tissue. The source is a human donor with non-small cell lung cancer.

The chain uses TRBV4-1 and TRBJ2-5; D remains ambiguous. CDR3 length: 15 amino acids. V was clipped by 0 bases and J by 4 bases, with 12 bases between them. The germline V gene encodes CDR1 MGHRA and CDR2 YSYEKL. CDR3 protein: CASSQDFPRGETQYF. As DNA, the CDR3 is TGCGCCAGCAGCCAAGATTTTCCGCGAGGAGAGACCCAGTACTTC.

This clone ranks as medium-sized (0.01 to 0.1%). The V call is TRBV27, the J call TRBJ2-5; 8 nucleotides align to TRBD2. The junction had 10 bases not matched to a gene; V was cut back by 6 bases and J by 10 bases. This CDR3 contains 13 residues. Germline values: CDR1 MNHEY, CDR2 SMNVEV (reference sequence). The CDR3 loop is CASSRPGGVDQYF. The CDR3 DNA follows: TGTGCCAGCAGCCGTCCGGGAGGGGTAGACCAGTACTTC.

This chain links TRBV7-2 with TRBJ2-4; D tentatively fits TRBD1 or TRBD2 (5 bases each). This CDR3 is built from 14 residues. CDR1 is SGHTA and CDR2 is FQGNSA in the germline V gene. Trimming pared 5 bases from V and 1 base from J, leaving 9 bases between. This CDR3 reads CASSPRGAKNIQYF. In nucleotides, the CDR3 is TGTGCCAGCAGCCCGAGGGGTGCCAAAAACATTCAGTACTTC.

Within the sample, this clone is medium-sized (0.01 to 0.1%). The chain couples TRBV5-6 to TRBJ2-7; possibly TRBD2 for D (5 bases). The CDR3 contains 14 residues. V dropped 2 bases and J dropped 3 bases, with 12 bases sitting between them. Germline CDR1 and CDR2: SGHDT and YYEEEE. DNA for the CDR3: TGTGCCAGCAGCTTCCGGGGTAAGAACTACGAGCAGTACTTC. The encoded protein is CASSFRGKNYEQYF.

V gene TRBV5-6 combines with J gene TRBJ1-3; TRBD1 agrees at 7 bases. V was pared by 0 bases and J by 5 bases, with 11 bases of the junction left unmatched. The germline V gene has CDR1 SGHDT and CDR2 YYEEEE. This CDR3 has 17 residues. Written as DNA, the CDR3 is TGTGCCAGCAGCTTGGCCGAGGGCAGGGGGGTTCGAAACACCATATATTTT. Amino acid sequence: CASSLAEGRGVRNTIYF.

The V call is TRBV18, the J call TRBJ2-1, with a tentative D call TRBD2 (6 bases). Germline loops: CDR1 KGHSH, CDR2 LQKENI. V was shortened by 0 bases and J by 3 bases, with 6 bases between the two germline ends. CDR3 size: 14 residues. The CDR3 spells CASSPPSGYNEQFF. In nucleotides, the CDR3 is TGTGCCAGCTCACCACCTAGCGGCTACAATGAGCAGTTCTTC. The full variable domain, with the rest looked up from reference TRBV18 and TRBJ2-1, is NAGVMQNPRHLVRRRGQEARLRCSPMKGHSHVYWYRQLPEEGLKFMVYLQKENIIDESGMPKERFSAEFPKEGPSILRIQQVVRGDSAAYFCASSPPSGYNEQFFGPGTRLTVL.

The chain couples TRBV7-2 to TRBJ2-7; TRBD2 matches at 10 bases. J gave up 6 bases and V 4 bases, and 6 bases lay outside the gene matches. The V gene's germline CDR1 is SGHTA and CDR2 FQGNSA. This CDR3 is built from 14 residues. The CDR3 here is CASSSRTSGGEQYF. In DNA form, the CDR3 reads TGTGCCAGCAGCTCCCGGACTAGCGGCGGCGAGCAGTACTTC.

V and J are TRBV30 and TRBJ2-3, with TRBD1 as a possible D gene (5 bases). Trimming cost V 4 bases and J 5 bases, with 16 bases left between them. In germline, CDR1 is GTSNPN, CDR2 SVGIG (reference sequence). The CDR3 is 14 amino acids. The CDR3 protein is CAWIHNGRGDTQYF. Written as DNA, the CDR3 is TGTGCCTGGATTCATAACGGTAGGGGAGATACGCAGTATTTT.

By sample fraction, this clone is medium-sized (0.01 to 0.1%). The chain joins TRBV2 to TRBJ1-4; D is perhaps TRBD1 (5 bases). With 11 bases removed from V and 7 bases from J, the gap between germline ends came to 23 bases. The CDR3 has 15 residues. In germline, CDR1 is SNHLY, CDR2 FYNNEI. CDR3 amino acids: CAVRRDLPRFEKLFF. The CDR3 DNA sequence: TGTGCCGTCAGGAGGGACCTTCCGAGGTTTGAAAAACTGTTTTTT.

In its sample, this clone ranks as medium-sized. J is TRBJ2-4 and V is TRBV7-8; D is perhaps TRBD1 (5 bases). Germline lookup yields CDR1 SGHVS and CDR2 FQNEAQ. The CDR3 has 14 residues. Trimming pared 1 base from V and 5 bases from J, leaving 9 bases between. Written as DNA, the CDR3 is TGTGCCAGCAGCTTAGTGGGGCTCGAAAACATTCAGTACTTC. This gives the protein CASSLVGLENIQYF.

This chain joins TRBV4-1 and TRBJ1-3; unclear D gene. Between the trimmed V and J ends, which lost 4 bases and 4 bases, there was a span of 5 bases. The CDR3 is 12 residues long. CDR1 and CDR2 (germline): MGHRA, YSYEKL. CDR3 loop: CASSPRGNTIYF. The CDR3 nucleotides are TGCGCCAGCAGCCCTAGAGGAAACACCATATATTTT.

Here the CDR3 reads CSVASVSYNEQFF. As DNA, the CDR3 is TGCAGCGTTGCGTCGGTTTCCTACAATGAGCAGTTCTTC. The J gene is TRBJ2-1, the V gene TRBV29-1; D gene unclear. Germline V lookup: CDR1 SQVTM, CDR2 ANQGSEA. V was clipped by 4 bases and J by 1 base, with 8 bases between them. The CDR3 length is 13 residues.

The chain uses TRBV7-9 and TRBJ1-4; TRBD1 might be the D (5 bases). CDR3 length: 16 residues. Germline CDR1 SEHNR, CDR2 FQNEAQ (reference sequence). Trimming removed 1 base at V and 7 bases at J, with 16 bases between. DNA of the CDR3: TGTGCCAGCAGCTTAGAACTTACTCACGGGGGTGAAAAACTGTTTTTT. Translation gives CASSLELTHGGEKLFF.

The genes are TRBV2 and TRBJ2-3, with D perhaps TRBD2 (7 bases). The CDR3 is 16 amino acids. Germline V gene sequence: CDR1 SNHLY, CDR2 FYNNEI. V was clipped by 4 bases and J by 5 bases, with 19 bases between them. CDR3 DNA: TGTGCCAGCAGTGCGGCTAGCGGAAGGGGGGTAGATACGCAGTATTTT. Protein: CASSAASGRGVDTQYF.

The chain links TRBV5-4 to TRBJ2-2; D is possibly TRBD1 (6 bases). V shed 3 bases and J shed 6 bases, with 9 bases lying between them. The V gene's germline CDR1 is SGHNT and CDR2 YYREEE (reference sequence). The CDR3 contains 13 residues. Here the CDR3 reads CASSSWTAGELFF. CDR3 nucleotides: TGTGCCAGCAGCTCCTGGACAGCCGGGGAGCTGTTTTTT.

In nucleotides, the CDR3 is TGTGCCATCTGCCCCCGGACAGGGGACACTAACTATGGCTACACCTTC. Translated, it gives CAICPRTGDTNYGYTF. The chain uses TRBV10-3 and TRBJ1-2, with 9 bases matching TRBD1. Germline lookup yields CDR1 ENHRY and CDR2 SYGVKD. CDR3 length: 16 residues. The V segment lost 8 bases and the J segment 0 bases; nucleotides outside the gene matches: 10.

In DNA, the CDR3 is TGTGCCCGGTTGCGCGGGCGGGTCACAGATACGCAGTATTTT. It yields the protein CARLRGRVTDTQYF. This rearrangement joins TRBV30 to TRBJ2-3; D may be TRBD2 (5 bases). The CDR3 is 14 amino acids. The germline gives CDR1 GTSNPN, CDR2 SVGIG (reference sequence). Trimming took 8 bases from V and 2 from J, leaving 17 bases between them.

J is TRBJ1-5 and V is TRBV18, with 7 bases matching TRBD1. CDR3 size: 13 residues. The germline V gene encodes CDR1 KGHSH and CDR2 LQKENI. V was clipped by 8 bases and J by 5 bases; unmatched bases: 6. For the CDR3, the DNA is TGTGCCAGCGGTCAGGGGGAAGATCAGCCCCAGCATTTT. Its protein product is CASGQGEDQPQHF.

The chain links TRBV28 to TRBJ1-2, with 10 bases aligning to TRBD1. V lost 2 bases, J lost 7 bases, and 7 bases stayed unmatched. Germline CDR1 and CDR2: MDHEN and SYDVKM. The CDR3 sequence is 15 residues long. The CDR3 region is CASSLLGTGVIGYTF. The CDR3 nucleotides are TGTGCCAGCAGTTTACTCGGGACAGGGGTAATTGGCTACACCTTC.

The table lists this clone with a count of one. This sequence joins TRBV28 and TRBJ2-7, with 9 nucleotides matching TRBD1. This CDR3 has 14 amino acids. Germline V gene data show CDR1 as MDHEN and CDR2 as SYDVKM. V shed 6 bases, J shed 5 bases, and the junction held 8 bases outside the gene matches. This chain's CDR3 is CASRRTGVTHEQYF. Here the CDR3 DNA reads TGTGCCAGCAGACGGACAGGGGTTACCCACGAGCAGTACTTC.

This clone appeared a single time. The rearrangement joins TRBV6-1 to TRBJ2-2, with 10 bases lining up with TRBD2. Germline V gene sequence: CDR1 MNHNS, CDR2 SASEGT. This CDR3 is built from 16 residues. V shed 1 base, J shed 6 bases, and the junction held 5 bases outside the gene matches. In DNA form, the CDR3 reads TGTGCCAGCAGTGAAGAGGCTAGCGGGAGTGCCGGGGAGCTGTTTTTT. Protein sequence: CASSEEASGSAGELFF.